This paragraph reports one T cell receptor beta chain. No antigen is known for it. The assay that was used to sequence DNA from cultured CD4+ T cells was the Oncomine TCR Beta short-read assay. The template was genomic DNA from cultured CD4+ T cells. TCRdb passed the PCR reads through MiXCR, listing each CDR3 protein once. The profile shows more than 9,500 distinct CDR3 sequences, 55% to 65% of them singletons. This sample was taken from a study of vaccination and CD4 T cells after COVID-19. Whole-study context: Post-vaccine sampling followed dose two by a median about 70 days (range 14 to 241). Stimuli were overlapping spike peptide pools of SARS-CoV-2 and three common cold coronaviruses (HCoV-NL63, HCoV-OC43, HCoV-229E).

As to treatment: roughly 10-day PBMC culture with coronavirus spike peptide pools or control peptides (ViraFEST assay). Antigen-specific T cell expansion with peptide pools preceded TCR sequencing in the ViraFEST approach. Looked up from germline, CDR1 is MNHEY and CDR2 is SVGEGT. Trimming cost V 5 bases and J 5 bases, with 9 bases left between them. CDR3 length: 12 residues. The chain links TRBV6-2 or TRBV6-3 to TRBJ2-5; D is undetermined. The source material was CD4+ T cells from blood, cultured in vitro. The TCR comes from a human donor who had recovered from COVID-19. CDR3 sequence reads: CASSDQAETQYF. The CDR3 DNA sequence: TGTGCCAGCAGTGATCAGGCGGAGACCCAGTACTTC.